The 12 T cell receptor beta chains below come from one sample, sequenced in a study of blood T cell repertoires in COVID-19. This table comes from immunoSEQ multiplex PCR, and its TCRdb copy is limited to in-frame clones, with some not included. Of tens of thousands of clones listed, around nine tenths are singletons. Source material: peripheral blood. The receptors derive from an older woman with COVID-19, enrolled during active disease.

The rearrangement uses TRBV9 and TRBJ1-2; D is uncertain. V lost 3 bases, J lost 2 bases, and 11 bases lay in between. Germline CDR1 SGDLS, CDR2 YYNGEE. The CDR3 is made up of 14 amino acids. In DNA, the CDR3 is TGTGCCAGCAGCGCCCAACAGATCAACTATGGCTACACCTTC. As protein: CASSAQQINYGYTF.

The CDR3 reads CASRNEYRDQPQHF. In DNA form, the CDR3 reads TGTGCCAGCAGAAACGAGTACAGGGATCAGCCCCAGCATTTT. The rearrangement uses TRBV6-6 and TRBJ1-5; D might be TRBD1 (6 bases). The CDR3 loop spans 14 amino acids. Germline V gives CDR1 MNHNY, CDR2 SVGAGI (reference sequence). V was trimmed by 6 bases and J by 5 bases, leaving 14 bases between them.

The rearrangement links TRBV10-3 to TRBJ1-4; a weak D match, TRBD1 (6 bases). The length of the CDR3 is 14 residues. V lost 8 bases, J lost 10 bases, and 20 bases lay in between. The germline CDR1 and CDR2 sequences are ENHRY and SYGVKD. CDR3 in DNA: TGTGCCATCGGGAGGGGGGGGACAAGCGGAAAACTGTTTTTT. Encoded protein: CAIGRGGTSGKLFF.

The CDR3, as DNA: TGTGCCAGCAGCCCGGACAGCCAGTTTACCGCTAACTATGGCTACACCTTC. The encoded protein is CASSPDSQFTANYGYTF. The J gene is TRBJ1-2, the V gene TRBV7-9; tentative D call: TRBD1 (6 bases). Looked up from germline, CDR1 is SEHNR and CDR2 is FQNEAQ (reference sequence). The CDR3 is 17 amino acids. V was cut by 5 bases and J by 0 bases, with 19 bases left in between.

The CDR3 loop is CASSQREGLYNEQFF. CDR3 DNA sequence: TGCGCCAGCAGCCAACGGGAGGGCCTATACAATGAGCAGTTCTTC. The chain is built from TRBV4-1 and TRBJ2-1, with TRBD2 matching over 8 bases. The CDR3 sequence is 15 residues long. The germline V gene encodes CDR1 MGHRA and CDR2 YSYEKL. The V gene end was trimmed by 2 bases and the J gene end by 4 bases; junction bases not matched to a gene: 4.

This chain links TRBV28 with TRBJ2-5; 15 bases fit TRBD2. CDR1 is MDHEN, CDR2 SYDVKM, per germline. This CDR3 is 18 amino acids long. V dropped 4 bases and J dropped 2; count of bases not matched to a gene: 8. The CDR3 is CASSWTSGRAIQQETQYF. CDR3 in DNA: TGTGCCAGCAGTTGGACTAGCGGGAGGGCCATTCAACAAGAGACCCAGTACTTC.

This clone was counted between two and nine times. The same CDR3 also results from other DNA sequences found in this sample. The rearrangement uses TRBV30 and TRBJ1-6; tentative D call: TRBD1 (6 bases). The CDR3 spans 16 residues. CDR1 GTSNPN and CDR2 SVGIG come from the germline V gene (reference sequence). V lost 5 bases to trimming and J lost 0 bases, with 14 bases between them. CDR3 protein: CAWGVVQGSYNSPLHF. In DNA form, the CDR3 reads TGTGCCTGGGGAGTTGTACAGGGCTCCTATAATTCACCCCTCCACTTT.

CDR3 loop: CASSERGYNEQFF. CDR3 nucleotides: TGCGCCAGCAGTGAAAGGGGTTACAATGAGCAGTTCTTC. The chain carries TRBV10-2 and TRBJ2-1, with D tentatively TRBD1 (5 bases). Germline V lookup: CDR1 WSHSY, CDR2 SAAADI. Trimming stripped 3 bases from V and 4 bases from J, with 7 bases between. CDR3 length: 13 amino acids.

The chain is built from TRBV6-6 and TRBJ1-1; D is undetermined. There are 14 residues in the CDR3. V dropped 0 bases and J dropped 6 bases, with 11 bases sitting between them. The germline V gene has CDR1 MNHNY and CDR2 SVGAGI (reference sequence). The CDR3 spells CASSYSSVFAEAFF. For the CDR3, the DNA is TGTGCCAGCAGTTACTCGAGCGTTTTTGCTGAAGCTTTCTTT.

This chain joins TRBV6-5 and TRBJ1-4; 8 bases align to TRBD1. The CDR3 spans 13 residues. Germline V CDR1 and CDR2: MNHEY, SVGAGI. V shed 4 bases, J shed 7 bases, and the junction held 2 bases outside the gene matches. CDR3 sequence reads: CASSLTGAEKLFF. CDR3 nucleotides: TGTGCCAGCAGTTTGACAGGGGCTGAAAAACTGTTTTTT.

The CDR3 bases are TGCAGCGTTGCTAGCGGGGGCCGGGAGCAGTTCTTC. Translation gives CSVASGGREQFF. The chain links TRBV29-1 to TRBJ2-1, with TRBD2 matching over 10 bases. Germline loops: CDR1 SQVTM, CDR2 ANQGSEA. V shed 4 bases and J 10 bases; nucleotides not matched to a gene: 4. The CDR3 has 12 residues.

V is TRBV6-1 and J is TRBJ1-1; 8 nucleotides match TRBD1. V was pared by 2 bases and J by 5 bases, with 10 bases of the junction left unmatched. This CDR3 comprises 16 residues. Germline loops: CDR1 MNHNS, CDR2 SASEGT. As DNA, the CDR3 is TGTGCCAGCAGTGAACGAGGACAGGGACTTCAGACTGAAGCTTTCTTT. It encodes CASSERGQGLQTEAFF.